This is a list of T cell receptor beta chains from one sample in a study of OX40 agonist ivuxolimab in advanced cancers. Assay used: immunoSEQ multiplex PCR; TCRdb lists only in-frame clones, some missing. Of around 120,000 clones listed, more than 80% are singletons. The sequencing used CD4+ or CD8+ T cells sorted from blood, collected in a trial of the OX40 agonist ivuxolimab. These receptors came from an adult with an advanced solid tumor such as melanoma, head and neck, liver or kidney cancer. Each CDR3 is given with its conserved first and last residue. The order of the fields is J gene, clone size, D gene, V gene, CDR3 DNA, CDR3 protein. The D gene is left open where the match is weak. Part of the rows lack a size; the others show once, few, many or a class for expanded clones.

>TRBJ2-1|.|.|TRBV7-9
TGTGCCAGCAGCTTAGCGCGAGTGGGCCCTTACAATGAGCAGTTCTTC
CASSLARVGPYNEQFF
>TRBJ2-1|once|.|TRBV28
TGTGCCAGCAGTTTATTAGGCAATGAGCAGTTCTTC
CASSLLGNEQFF
>TRBJ1-5|.|.|TRBV5-4
TGTGCCAGCAGCTTGGACAGTAATCAGCCCCAGCATTTT
CASSLDSNQPQHF
>TRBJ1-5|.|.|TRBV6-5
TGTGCCAGCAACCCAGGGAAAGGGGCCCAGCATTTT
CASNPGKGAQHF
>TRBJ1-5|.|.|TRBV6-5
TGTGCCAGCAGTTACCGAGGACATCAGCCCCAGCATTTT
CASSYRGHQPQHF
>TRBJ2-2|.|.|TRBV7-9
TGTGCCAGCACCTCCGTAGCGGCGAACACCGGGGAGCTGTTTTTT
CASTSVAANTGELFF
>TRBJ2-4|.|.|TRBV18
TGTGCCAGCTCACCACGGCAGGGGAGACTAGCCAAAAACATTCAGTACTTC
CASSPRQGRLAKNIQYF
>TRBJ1-5|.|.|TRBV6-6
TGTGCCAGCAGTACGACAGGAAACCAGCCCCAGCATTTT
CASSTTGNQPQHF
>TRBJ2-5|.|.|TRBV5-1
TGCGCCAGCAGAACCTCCCCGACAGGACAAGAGACCCAGTACTTC
CASRTSPTGQETQYF
>TRBJ1-3|.|TRBD1|TRBV7-2
TGTGCCAGCACCTTCACAGGGGGTGGAAACACCATATATTTT
CASTFTGGGNTIYF
>TRBJ2-4|.|.|TRBV7-9
TGTGCCAGCAGCCCCACCGGGACCAAGGGCATTCAGTACTTC
CASSPTGTKGIQYF
>TRBJ1-2|once|TRBD1|TRBV7-2
TGTGCCAGCAGCTTGGACAGGGACTATGGCTACACCTTC
CASSLDRDYGYTF
>TRBJ2-1|.|TRBD2|TRBV7-2
TGTGCCAGCAGCTTAGGTAGCGGGGGCTGGAATGAGCAGTTCTTC
CASSLGSGGWNEQFF
>TRBJ2-5|.|TRBD1|TRBV14
TGTGCCAGCAGCCAACTGACAGGGGTCCAAGAGACCCAGTACTTC
CASSQLTGVQETQYF
>TRBJ2-5|.|TRBD2|TRBV28
TGTGCCAGCGGACTAGACCAAGAGACCCAGTACTTC
CASGLDQETQYF
>TRBJ2-5|.|.|TRBV6-6
TGTGCCAGCAGTTACGGTGGAGGGACCTTACAAGAGACCCAGTACTTC
CASSYGGGTLQETQYF
>TRBJ2-2|.|.|TRBV2
TGTGCCAGCAGTGACCAGGGAAACACCGGGGAGCTGTTTTTT
CASSDQGNTGELFF
>TRBJ2-2|.|.|TRBV6-1
TGTGCCAGCAGTGCTATCTACAGCACCGGGGAGCTGTTTTTT
CASSAIYSTGELFF
>TRBJ1-2|.|.|TRBV30
TGTGCCTGGAGGTGGGGGCCCTATGGCTACACCTTC
CAWRWGPYGYTF
>TRBJ1-5|.|.|TRBV15
TGTGCCACCAGCGAGGGACTTGGGACGGCCTCCAATCAGCCCCAGCATTTT
CATSEGLGTASNQPQHF
>TRBJ1-3|.|.|TRBV2
TGTGCCAGCAGACCCCGCACCAGTTCTGGAAACACCATATATTTT
CASRPRTSSGNTIYF
>TRBJ1-1|once|.|TRBV29-1
TGCAGCGTTGAAAGGGGAATTGGGGGCGAGGACACTGAAGCTTTCTTT
CSVERGIGGEDTEAFF
>TRBJ1-6|.|TRBD1|TRBV28
TGTGCCAGCAGCCGGGACAGACATAATTCACCCCTCCACTTT
CASSRDRHNSPLHF
>TRBJ1-5|few|.|TRBV7-2
TGTGCCAGTAGAGGGGACGGCAATCAGCCCCAGCATTTT
CASRGDGNQPQHF
>TRBJ2-5|.|TRBD2|TRBV5-1
TGCGCCAGCAGCTTGGCCGGGGGGGCCAGGGGGACCCAGTACTTC
CASSLAGGARGTQYF
>TRBJ1-2|.|.|TRBV28
TGTGCCAGCAGTTTGGGGGCAGGCTATGGCTACACCTTC
CASSLGAGYGYTF
>TRBJ2-1|.|TRBD1|TRBV7-2
TGTGCCAGCAAGCAGGGGGCGGTAAACAATGAGCAGTTCTTC
CASKQGAVNNEQFF
>TRBJ1-6|.|.|TRBV21-1
TGTGCTGGAGGGGCAGATAATTCACCCCTCCACTTT
CAGGADNSPLHF
>TRBJ1-1|.|.|TRBV27
TGTGCCAGCAGTTACAACAGGCCCGGCACTGAAGCTTTCTTT
CASSYNRPGTEAFF
>TRBJ2-7|.|TRBD1|TRBV14
TGTGCCAGCAGCCAGACTGAACTCCGAGGGACAGGGACCTACGAGCAGTACTTC
CASSQTELRGTGTYEQYF
>TRBJ1-6|.|TRBD1|TRBV28
TGTGCCAGCAGCTCGGGACAGGGGAATTCACCCCTCCACTTT
CASSSGQGNSPLHF
>TRBJ2-7|.|.|TRBV21-1
TGTGCCAGCAGCAACAGACAACGGTGGAGCTCCTACGAGCAGTACTTC
CASSNRQRWSSYEQYF
>TRBJ1-5|once|.|TRBV6-1
TGTGCCAGCAGTGAGACAGACAATCAGCCCCAGCATTTT
CASSETDNQPQHF
>TRBJ2-1|once|.|TRBV30
TGTGCCTGGAGTAATTACAATGAGCAGTTCTTC
CAWSNYNEQFF
>TRBJ1-1|.|TRBD1|TRBV25-1
TGTGCCAGCAGTGAAGGAGCCGGGACAGGGGACACTGAAGCTTTCTTT
CASSEGAGTGDTEAFF
>TRBJ1-1|.|TRBD1|TRBV2
TGTGCCAGCAGCAGGACAGGGTGGACTGAAGCTTTCTTT
CASSRTGWTEAFF
>TRBJ1-2|.|.|TRBV28
TGTGCCAGCAGTTCCCCCACCGGAGGGGGGGGTGGCTACACCTTC
CASSSPTGGGGGYTF
>TRBJ2-3|.|TRBD1|TRBV7-2
TGTGCCAGCAGCCTCGGGACAGGGGGCCGGGATACGCAGTATTTT
CASSLGTGGRDTQYF
>TRBJ1-5|.|TRBD1|TRBV28
TGTGCCAGCAGGACCGGGACAGTTAGGCAGCCCCAGCATTTT
CASRTGTVRQPQHF
>TRBJ1-5|.|.|TRBV28
TGTGCCAGCAGTTTATCAATTCGGCAGGTGAGTCAGCCCCAGCATTTT
CASSLSIRQVSQPQHF
>TRBJ2-5|.|.|TRBV28
TGTGCCAGCAGCTCTCCCCGGGGACCACAAGAGACCCAGTACTTC
CASSSPRGPQETQYF
>TRBJ1-2|.|TRBD1|TRBV5-8
TGTGCCAGCAGCTGGGGGGACAGGGATATCGGTGGCTACACCTTC
CASSWGDRDIGGYTF
>TRBJ2-3|once|.|TRBV9
TGTGCCAGCAGCGCCACCTTCTTCGGGGGCGCTACGCAGTATTTT
CASSATFFGGATQYF
>TRBJ1-3|.|.|TRBV6-1
TGTGCCAGCAGTCAGTCCTCTGGAAACACCATATATTTT
CASSQSSGNTIYF
>TRBJ1-3|.|.|TRBV4-3
TGCGCCAGCAGCCAACACCAGGGAGGGTATGGAAACACCATATATTTT
CASSQHQGGYGNTIYF
>TRBJ1-3|.|.|TRBV4-3
TGCGCCAGCAGCCCGGGACGGTCGAGCTCTGGAAACACCATATATTTT
CASSPGRSSSGNTIYF
>TRBJ1-2|.|.|TRBV30
TGTGCCTGGAGTGGACTTACTGGGGGCTGGGGCTATGGCTACACCTTC
CAWSGLTGGWGYGYTF
>TRBJ1-6|few|.|TRBV27
TGTGCCAGCAGACTCGACCGCGGGGATTCACCCCTCCACTTT
CASRLDRGDSPLHF